Only a few counts were recorded for the clone carrying this TCR beta chain. The CDR3 contains 13 residues. Germline V gives CDR1 SNHLY, CDR2 FYNNEI. Trimming stripped 7 bases from V and 0 bases from J, with 7 bases between. These data belong to a study of blood T cell repertoires in COVID-19. Whole-study context: Acute and convalescent COVID-19 specimens originated in the United States, Italy and Spain. PBMCs, B-cell-depleted T cells, or T cells were the source of the cDNA or gDNA that made up the material.

Under the authors' procedure: Nucleated cell counts were estimated from reference gene primer amplification. TCRdb's table, derived via immunoSEQ multiplex PCR, lists solely in-frame clones and lacks some. The V and J calls and the clone size are those of that table, but D and trimming were determined from the DNA. The sample yields around 170,000 clones, less than 90% seen once. What was sequenced was peripheral blood. The receptor comes from a woman between 70 and 85 years old with acute or convalescent COVID-19. The genes are TRBV2 and TRBJ1-5, with a tentative D call TRBD1 (5 bases). The CDR3 here is CASKGVSNQPQHF. The CDR3 nucleotides read TGTGCCAGCAAAGGGGTTAGCAATCAGCCCCAGCATTTT. The full variable domain, with the rest looked up from reference TRBV2 and TRBJ1-5, is EPEVTQTPSHQVTQMGQEVILRCVPISNHLYFYWYRQILGQKVEFLVSFYNNEISEKSEIFDDQFSVERPDGSNFTLKIRSTKLEDSAMYFCASKGVSNQPQHFGDGTRLSIL.